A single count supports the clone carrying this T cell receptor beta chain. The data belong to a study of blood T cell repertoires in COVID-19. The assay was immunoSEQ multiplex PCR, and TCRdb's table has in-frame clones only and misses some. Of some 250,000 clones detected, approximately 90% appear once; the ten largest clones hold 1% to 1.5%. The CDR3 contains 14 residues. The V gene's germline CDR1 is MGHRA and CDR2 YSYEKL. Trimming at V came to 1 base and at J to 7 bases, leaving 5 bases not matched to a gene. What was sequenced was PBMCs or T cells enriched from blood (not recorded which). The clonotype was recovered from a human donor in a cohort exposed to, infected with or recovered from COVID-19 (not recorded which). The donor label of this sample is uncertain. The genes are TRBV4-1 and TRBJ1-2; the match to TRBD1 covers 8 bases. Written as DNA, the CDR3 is TGCGCCAGCAGCCAAGCACAGGGGGGAGGTGGCTACACCTTC. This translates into CASSQAQGGGGYTF.